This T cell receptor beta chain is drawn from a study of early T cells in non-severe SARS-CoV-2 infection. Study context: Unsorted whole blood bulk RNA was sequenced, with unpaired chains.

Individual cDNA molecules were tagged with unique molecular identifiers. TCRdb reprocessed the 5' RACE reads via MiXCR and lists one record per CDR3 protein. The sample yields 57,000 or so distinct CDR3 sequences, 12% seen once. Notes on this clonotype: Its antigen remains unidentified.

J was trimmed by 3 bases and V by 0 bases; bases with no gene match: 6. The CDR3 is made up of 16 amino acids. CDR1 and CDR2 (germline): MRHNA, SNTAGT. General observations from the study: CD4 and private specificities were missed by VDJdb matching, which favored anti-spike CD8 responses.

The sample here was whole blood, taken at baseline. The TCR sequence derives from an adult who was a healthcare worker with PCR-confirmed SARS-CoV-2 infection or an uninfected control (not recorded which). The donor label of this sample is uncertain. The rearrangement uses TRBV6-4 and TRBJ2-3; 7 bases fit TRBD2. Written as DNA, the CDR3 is TGTGCCAGCAGTGACTCTCCGGGGGGTGCAACAGATACGCAGTATTTT. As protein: CASSDSPGGATDTQYF.